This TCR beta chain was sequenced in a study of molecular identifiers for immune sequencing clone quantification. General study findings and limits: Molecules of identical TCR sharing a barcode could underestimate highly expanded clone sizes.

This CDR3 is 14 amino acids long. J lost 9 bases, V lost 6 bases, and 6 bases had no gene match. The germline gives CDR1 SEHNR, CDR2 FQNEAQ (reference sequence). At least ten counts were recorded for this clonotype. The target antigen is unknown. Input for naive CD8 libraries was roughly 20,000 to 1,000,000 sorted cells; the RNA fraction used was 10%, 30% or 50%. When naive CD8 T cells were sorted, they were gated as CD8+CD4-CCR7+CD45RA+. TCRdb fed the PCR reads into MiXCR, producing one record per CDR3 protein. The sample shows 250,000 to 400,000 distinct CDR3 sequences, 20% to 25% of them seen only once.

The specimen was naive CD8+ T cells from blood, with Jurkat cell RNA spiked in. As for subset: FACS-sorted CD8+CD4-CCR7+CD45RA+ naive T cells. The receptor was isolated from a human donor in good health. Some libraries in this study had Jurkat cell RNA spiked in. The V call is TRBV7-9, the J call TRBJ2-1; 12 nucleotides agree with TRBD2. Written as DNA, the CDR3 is TGTGCCAGCAGTGGACTAGCGGGGATACCTGAGCAGTTCTTC. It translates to CASSGLAGIPEQFF.